The following is a TCR beta chain sequence with its context. The sample is drawn from a study of blood T cell repertoires in COVID-19. The V and J ends lost 0 bases and 6 bases, in that order; junction bases with no gene match: 6. Germline V gene data show CDR1 as LGHDT and CDR2 as YNNKEL (reference sequence). This CDR3 comprises 15 residues. Sequencing used immunoSEQ multiplex PCR; TCRdb keeps in-frame clones, though not all of them. The sample yields over 30,000 clones, approximately 86% seen once. Sequenced: peripheral blood. The V gene is TRBV3-1 (or the pseudogene TRBV3-2), the J gene TRBJ2-3; TRBD2 agrees at 7 bases. The sequence was collected from a woman in her sixties or seventies with active COVID-19. CDR3 in DNA: TGTGCCAGCAGCCAAGATGGGCGACTAGCCGATACGCAGTATTTT. Translating it yields CASSQDGRLADTQYF.